Reported below is one T cell receptor beta chain. What it recognizes is unknown. The sample is drawn from a study of radiotherapy plus CTLA-4 blockade in lung cancer. Study-wide points: Among reported predictors of response, early blood T cell clone dynamics with interferon-beta performed best. Expansion of tumor-derived TCR clones was observed in blood after radiotherapy plus ipilimumab.

The assay was immunoSEQ multiplex PCR, and TCRdb's table has in-frame clones only and misses some. Found here are about 90,000 clones, approximately 75% of them singletons; the top ten hold around 15%. The source is a human donor with non-small cell lung cancer that progressed on radiotherapy plus ipilimumab. This specimen was peripheral blood, taken from a patient treated with radiotherapy plus ipilimumab.

In nucleotides, the CDR3 is TGTGCCAGCATCCGGGCGAACCAAGAGACCCAGTACTTC. Amino acids: CASIRANQETQYF. This rearrangement joins TRBV28 to TRBJ2-5; D gene ambiguous. Trimming cost V 7 bases and J 0 bases, with 9 bases left between them. Looked up from germline, CDR1 is MDHEN and CDR2 is SYDVKM. CDR3 size: 13 residues.